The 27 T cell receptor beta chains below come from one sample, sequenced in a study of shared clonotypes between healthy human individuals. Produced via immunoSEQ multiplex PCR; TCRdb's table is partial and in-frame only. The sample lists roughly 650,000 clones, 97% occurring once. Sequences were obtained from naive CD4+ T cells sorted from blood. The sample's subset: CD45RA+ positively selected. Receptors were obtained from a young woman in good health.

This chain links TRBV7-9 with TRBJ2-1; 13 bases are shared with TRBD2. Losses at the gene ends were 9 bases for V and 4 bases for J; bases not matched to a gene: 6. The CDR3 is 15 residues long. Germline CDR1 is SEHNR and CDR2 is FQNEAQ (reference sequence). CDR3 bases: TGTGCCAGTGTACGACTAGCGGGAGGATACAATGAGCAGTTCTTC. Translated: CASVRLAGGYNEQFF.

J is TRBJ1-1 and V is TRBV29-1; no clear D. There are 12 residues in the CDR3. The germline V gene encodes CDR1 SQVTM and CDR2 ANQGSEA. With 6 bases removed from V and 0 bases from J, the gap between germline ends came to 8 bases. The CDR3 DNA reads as TGCAGCGTCAAGGCGGTGAACACTGAAGCTTTCTTT. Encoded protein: CSVKAVNTEAFF.

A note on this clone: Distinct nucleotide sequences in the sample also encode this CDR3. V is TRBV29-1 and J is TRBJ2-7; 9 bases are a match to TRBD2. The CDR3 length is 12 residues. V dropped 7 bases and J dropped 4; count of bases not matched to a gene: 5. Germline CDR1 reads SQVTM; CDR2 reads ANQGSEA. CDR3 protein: CSARRGGYEQYF. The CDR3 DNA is TGCAGCGCCCGGCGGGGGGGTTACGAGCAGTACTTC.

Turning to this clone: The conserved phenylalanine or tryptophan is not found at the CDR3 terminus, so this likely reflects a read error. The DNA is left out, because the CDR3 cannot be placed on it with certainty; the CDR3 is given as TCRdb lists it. The CDR3 protein is CASSTTGL. The chain is built from TRBV11-2 and TRBJ1-4; the table's D gene call, TRBD1, was not cross checked with the DNA. The germline gives CDR1 SGHAT, CDR2 FQNNGV. The CDR3 sequence runs 8 residues, both termini included.

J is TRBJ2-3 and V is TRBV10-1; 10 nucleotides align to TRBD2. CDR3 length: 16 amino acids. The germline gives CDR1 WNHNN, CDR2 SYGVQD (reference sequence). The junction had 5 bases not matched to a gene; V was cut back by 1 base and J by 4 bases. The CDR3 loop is CASSEYVAGGSDTQYF. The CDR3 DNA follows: TGCGCCAGCAGTGAGTACGTAGCGGGAGGTTCAGATACGCAGTATTTT.

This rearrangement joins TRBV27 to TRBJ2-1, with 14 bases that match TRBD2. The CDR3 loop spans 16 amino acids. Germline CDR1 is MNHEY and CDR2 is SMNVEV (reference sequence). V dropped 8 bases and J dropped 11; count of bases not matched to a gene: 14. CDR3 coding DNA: TGTGCCAGCGTTCGCCTCGGACTAGCGGGAGGCCTAAAGCAGTTCTTC. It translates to CASVRLGLAGGLKQFF.

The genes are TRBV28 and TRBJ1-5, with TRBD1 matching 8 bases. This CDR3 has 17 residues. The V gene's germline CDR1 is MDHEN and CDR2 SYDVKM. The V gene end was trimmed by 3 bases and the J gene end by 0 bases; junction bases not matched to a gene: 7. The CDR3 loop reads CASSFLRQGNSNQPQHF. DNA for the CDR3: TGTGCCAGCAGTTTCCTTAGACAGGGGAATAGCAATCAGCCCCAGCATTTT. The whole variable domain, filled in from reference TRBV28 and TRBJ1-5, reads DVKVTQSSRYLVKRTGEKVFLECVQDMDHENMFWYRQDPGLGLRLIYFSYDVKMKEKGDIPEGYSVSREKKERFSLILESASTNQTSMYLCASSFLRQGNSNQPQHFGDGTRLSIL.

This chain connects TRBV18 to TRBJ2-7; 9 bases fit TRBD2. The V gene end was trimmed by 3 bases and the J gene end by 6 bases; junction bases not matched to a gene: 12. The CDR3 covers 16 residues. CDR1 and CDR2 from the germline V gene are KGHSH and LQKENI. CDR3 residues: CASSPLPLAGSAEQYF. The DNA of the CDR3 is TGTGCCAGCTCACCCCTCCCTCTAGCGGGAAGCGCCGAGCAGTACTTC.

CDR3 nucleotide sequence: TGTGCCAGCAGCCAAGATGGCGGGAGGGGAACAGATACGCAGTATTTT. This translates into CASSQDGGRGTDTQYF. The chain combines TRBV4-2 with TRBJ2-3, with 9 bases fitting TRBD2. Germline CDR1 LGHNA, CDR2 YNFKEQ. Unmatched junction bases numbered 4, after V lost 0 bases and J lost 3 bases. The CDR3 is 16 residues long.

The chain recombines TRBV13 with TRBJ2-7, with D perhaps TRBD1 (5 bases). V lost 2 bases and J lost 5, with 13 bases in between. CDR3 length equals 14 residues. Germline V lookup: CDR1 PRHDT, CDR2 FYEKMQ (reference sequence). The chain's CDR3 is CASSLIVGADEQYF. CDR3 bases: TGTGCCAGCAGCTTAATAGTAGGGGCCGACGAGCAGTACTTC. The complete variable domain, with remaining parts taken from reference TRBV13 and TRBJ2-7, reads AAGVIQSPRHLIKEKRETATLKCYPIPRHDTVYWYQQGPGQDPQFLISFYEKMQSDKGSIPDRFSAQQFSDYHSELNMSSLELGDSALYFCASSLIVGADEQYFGPGTRLTVT.

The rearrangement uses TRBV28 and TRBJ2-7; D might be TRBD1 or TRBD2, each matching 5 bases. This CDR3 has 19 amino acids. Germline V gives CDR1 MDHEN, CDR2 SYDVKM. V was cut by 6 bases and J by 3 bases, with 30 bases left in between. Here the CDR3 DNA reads TGTGCCAGCAGGGGGACGTCCGGGCTGGGGATTCAGGCAGACTACGAGCAGTACTTC. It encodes CASRGTSGLGIQADYEQYF.

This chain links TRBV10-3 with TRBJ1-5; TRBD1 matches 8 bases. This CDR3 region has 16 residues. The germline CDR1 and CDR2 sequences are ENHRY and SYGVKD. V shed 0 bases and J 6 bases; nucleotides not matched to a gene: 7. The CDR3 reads CAISESFGQGSQPQHF. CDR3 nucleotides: TGTGCCATCAGTGAGTCGTTTGGACAGGGAAGTCAGCCCCAGCATTTT.

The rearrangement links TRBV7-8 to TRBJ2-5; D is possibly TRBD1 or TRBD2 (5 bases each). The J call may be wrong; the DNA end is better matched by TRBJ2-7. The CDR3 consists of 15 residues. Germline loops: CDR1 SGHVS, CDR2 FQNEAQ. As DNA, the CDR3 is TGTGCCAGCAGCCGACCTCTCGGGGCCTCCTACGAGCAGTACTTC. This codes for CASSRPLGASYEQYF.

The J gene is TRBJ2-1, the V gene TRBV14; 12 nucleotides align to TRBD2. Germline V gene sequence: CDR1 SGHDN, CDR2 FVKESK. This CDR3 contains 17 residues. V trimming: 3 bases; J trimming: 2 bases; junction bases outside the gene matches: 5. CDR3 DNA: TGTGCCAGCAGCCAGTGGGCTAGCGGGAGGGCCTACAATGAGCAGTTCTTC. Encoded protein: CASSQWASGRAYNEQFF.

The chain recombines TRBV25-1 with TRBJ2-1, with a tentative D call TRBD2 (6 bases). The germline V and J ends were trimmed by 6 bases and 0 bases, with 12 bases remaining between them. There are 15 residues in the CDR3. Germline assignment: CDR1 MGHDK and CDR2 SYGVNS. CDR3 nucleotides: TGTGCCAGCAGCTGGGGGGAGCCCTCCTACAATGAGCAGTTCTTC. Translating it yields CASSWGEPSYNEQFF.

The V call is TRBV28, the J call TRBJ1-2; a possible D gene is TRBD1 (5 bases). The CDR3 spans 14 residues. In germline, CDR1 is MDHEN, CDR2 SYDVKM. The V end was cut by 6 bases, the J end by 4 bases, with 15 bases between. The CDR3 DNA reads TGTGCCAGCAGCCAGGGACCTACAATCTATGGCTACACCTTC. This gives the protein CASSQGPTIYGYTF.

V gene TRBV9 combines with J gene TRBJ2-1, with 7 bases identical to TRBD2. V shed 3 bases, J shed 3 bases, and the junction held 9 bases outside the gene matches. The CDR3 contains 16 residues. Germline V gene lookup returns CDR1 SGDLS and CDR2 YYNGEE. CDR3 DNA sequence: TGTGCCAGCAGCGGGGGAGGGGCGGCAGTCTACAATGAGCAGTTCTTC. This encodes CASSGGGAAVYNEQFF.

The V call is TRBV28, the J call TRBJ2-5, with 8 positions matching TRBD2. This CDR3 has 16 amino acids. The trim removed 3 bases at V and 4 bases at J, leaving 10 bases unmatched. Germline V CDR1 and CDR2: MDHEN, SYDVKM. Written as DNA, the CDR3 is TGTGCCAGCAGTTTCAGGGCCGTAGCGGGAACAGAGACCCAGTACTTC. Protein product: CASSFRAVAGTETQYF.

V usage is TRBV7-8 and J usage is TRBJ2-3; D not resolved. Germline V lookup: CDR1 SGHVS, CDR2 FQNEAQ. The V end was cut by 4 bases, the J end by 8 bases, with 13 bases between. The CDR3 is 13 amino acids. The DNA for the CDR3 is TGTGCCAGCAGCTCCCCTGGGTGGGGTACGCAGTATTTT. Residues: CASSSPGWGTQYF.

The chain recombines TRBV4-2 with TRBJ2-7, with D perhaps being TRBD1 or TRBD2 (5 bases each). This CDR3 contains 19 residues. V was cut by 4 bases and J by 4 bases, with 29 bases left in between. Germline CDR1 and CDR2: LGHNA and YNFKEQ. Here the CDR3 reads CASSPAKFVPELRGYEQYF. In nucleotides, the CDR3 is TGTGCCAGCAGCCCAGCCAAGTTTGTCCCCGAGTTGAGGGGATACGAGCAGTACTTC.

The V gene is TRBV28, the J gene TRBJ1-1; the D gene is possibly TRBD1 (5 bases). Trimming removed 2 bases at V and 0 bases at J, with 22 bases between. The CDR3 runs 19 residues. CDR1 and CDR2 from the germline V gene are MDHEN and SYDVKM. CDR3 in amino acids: CASSLGEGFSGGLNTEAFF. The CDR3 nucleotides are TGTGCCAGCAGTTTAGGGGAGGGGTTCTCTGGGGGATTGAACACTGAAGCTTTCTTT.

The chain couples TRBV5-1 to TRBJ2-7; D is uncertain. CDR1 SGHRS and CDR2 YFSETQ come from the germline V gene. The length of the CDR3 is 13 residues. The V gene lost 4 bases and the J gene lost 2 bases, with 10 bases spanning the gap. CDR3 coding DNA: TGCGCCAGCAGCCACGAGCTCCCCTACGAGCAGTACTTC. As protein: CASSHELPYEQYF. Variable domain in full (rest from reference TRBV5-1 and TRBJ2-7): KAGVTQTPRYLIKTRGQQVTLSCSPISGHRSVSWYQQTPGQGLQFLFEYFSETQRNKGNFPGRFSGRQFSNSRSEMNVSTLELGDSALYLCASSHELPYEQYFGPGTRLTVT.

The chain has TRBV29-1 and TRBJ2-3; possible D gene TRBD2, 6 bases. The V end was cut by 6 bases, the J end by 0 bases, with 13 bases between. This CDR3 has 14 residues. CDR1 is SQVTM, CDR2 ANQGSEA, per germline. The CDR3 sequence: CSVGGRSSTDTQYF. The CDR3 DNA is TGCAGCGTCGGGGGACGGTCTAGCACAGATACGCAGTATTTT.

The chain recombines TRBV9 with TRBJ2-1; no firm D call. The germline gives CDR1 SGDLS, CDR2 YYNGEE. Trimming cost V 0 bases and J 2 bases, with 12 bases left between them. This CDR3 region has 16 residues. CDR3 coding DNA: TGTGCCAGCAGCGTAGCCGCGATCACAACCTACAATGAGCAGTTCTTC. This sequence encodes CASSVAAITTYNEQFF.

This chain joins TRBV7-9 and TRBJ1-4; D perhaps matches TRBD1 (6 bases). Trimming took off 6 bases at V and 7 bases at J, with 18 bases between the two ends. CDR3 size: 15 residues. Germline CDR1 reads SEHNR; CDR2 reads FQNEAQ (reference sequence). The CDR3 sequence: CASRATRGRSEKLFF. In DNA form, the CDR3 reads TGTGCCAGCAGGGCAACCAGGGGCCGTAGTGAAAAACTGTTTTTT.

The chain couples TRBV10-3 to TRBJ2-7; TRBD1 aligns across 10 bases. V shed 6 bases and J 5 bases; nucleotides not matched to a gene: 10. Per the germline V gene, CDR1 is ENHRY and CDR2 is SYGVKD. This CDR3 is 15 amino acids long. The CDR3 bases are TGTGCCATCAGCCAGGGACAGGGGTTCATCGACGAGCAGTACTTC. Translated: CAISQGQGFIDEQYF.

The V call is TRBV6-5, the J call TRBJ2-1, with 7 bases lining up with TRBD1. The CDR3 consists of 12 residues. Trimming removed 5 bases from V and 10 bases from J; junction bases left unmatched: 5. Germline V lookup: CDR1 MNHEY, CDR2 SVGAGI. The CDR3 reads CASSEGGREQFF. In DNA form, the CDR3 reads TGTGCCAGCAGTGAAGGGGGCAGAGAGCAGTTCTTC.